The 21 T cell receptor beta chains presented below share a single source sample, sequenced in a study of sequential checkpoint blockade in melanoma (dated by TCRdb to about 2019). What this sample's treatment or condition label stands for: randomized to nivolumab then ipilimumab (arm A) or the reverse (arm B). The protocol used for the library was the immunoSEQ multiplex PCR assay. The clones in this table, taken by TCRdb from immuneACCESS, are in-frame only. Not every clone is retained; where verified, under half of the shortfall comes from an unresolved V gene, and the cause of the rest is unknown. The sample table holds 3,500 to 4,500 clones, of which 34% were seen once. Of the sample, roughly 31% is held by the ten largest clones. The starting material was tumor tissue (inferred from file names), obtained from a patient given nivolumab and ipilimumab in sequence. The receptors come from a human donor with melanoma.

The rearrangement joins TRBV6-8 to TRBJ1-1; D ambiguous. Trimming removed 5 bases at V and 8 bases at J, with 12 bases between. The length of the CDR3 is 12 residues. The V gene's germline CDR1 is MNHGY and CDR2 SAAAGT. The CDR3 DNA follows: TGTGCCAGCAGTGTCAACATCGACGAAGCTTTCTTT. Residues: CASSVNIDEAFF.

This clone was seen more than once but under ten times. The V and J genes are TRBV18 and TRBJ1-5, with a weak D call TRBD1 (6 bases). This CDR3 spans 17 amino acids. V was trimmed by 4 bases and J by 0 bases, leaving 16 bases between them. CDR1 is KGHSH, CDR2 LQKENI, per germline. CDR3 coding DNA: TGTGCCAGCTCACATAATGGACAGTTCCATAGCAATCAGCCCCAGCATTTT. The encoded protein is CASSHNGQFHSNQPQHF.

This chain joins TRBV19 and TRBJ2-2; D is unresolved. The CDR3 consists of 15 residues. V lost 7 bases to trimming and J lost 0 bases, with 12 bases between them. CDR1 is LNHDA and CDR2 is SQIVND in the germline V gene (reference sequence). CDR3 DNA: TGTGCCAGTACTTGGATCAACGCGAACACCGGGGAGCTGTTTTTT. As protein: CASTWINANTGELFF.

The chain is built from TRBV5-1 and TRBJ2-7, with D possibly matching TRBD1 (5 bases). This CDR3 comprises 15 residues. The V gene lost 0 bases and the J gene lost 6 bases, with 16 bases spanning the gap. Germline-derived CDR1 and CDR2 are SGHRS and YFSETQ. CDR3 in DNA: TGCGCCAGCAGCTTGGGGCCAGGGTTTATGACCGAGCAGTACGTC. Translated: CASSLGPGFMTEQYV.

By proportion, this clone is medium-sized. This chain uses TRBV12-5 with TRBJ2-6, with 8 bases fitting TRBD1. Germline-derived CDR1 and CDR2 are LGHNT and FRNRAP. The length of the CDR3 is 17 residues. Written as DNA, the CDR3 is TGTGCCAGCAAGTATGACAGGGGAAGCTCTGGGGCCAACGTCCTGACTTTC. Residues: CASKYDRGSSGANVLTF.

Written as DNA, the CDR3 is TGTGCCAGCAGTTATAGTATTAATAGCAATCAGCCCCAGCATTTT. It encodes CASSYSINSNQPQHF. The V call is TRBV6-8, the J call TRBJ1-5; D ambiguous. Trimming removed 3 bases at V and 0 bases at J, with 9 bases between. The CDR3 covers 15 residues. Germline V CDR1 and CDR2: MNHGY, SAAAGT.

The rearrangement joins TRBV6-8 to TRBJ2-2; 10 bases are a match to TRBD2. The CDR3 is 20 residues long. Unmatched junction bases numbered 13, after V lost 1 base and J lost 2 bases. Looked up from germline, CDR1 is MNHGY and CDR2 is SAAAGT. The CDR3 DNA follows: TGTGCCAGCAGTTACTTCCGTGGCGGCGCTAGCGGGAGAAACACCGGGGAGCTGTTTTTT. It codes for CASSYFRGGASGRNTGELFF.

This clone is medium-sized (0.01 to 0.1%). The rearrangement links TRBV9 to TRBJ2-2; TRBD2 matches at 10 bases. The germline CDR1 and CDR2 sequences are SGDLS and YYNGEE. The junction had 11 bases not matched to a gene; V was cut back by 2 bases and J by 7 bases. CDR3 length: 17 amino acids. Here the CDR3 reads CASSVFRLAGDHGELFF. The CDR3 coding sequence is TGTGCCAGCAGCGTCTTTCGGCTAGCGGGAGATCACGGGGAGCTGTTTTTT. The full variable domain, in which reference TRBV9 and TRBJ2-2 provide the parts outside the CDR3, is DSGVTQTPKHLITATGQRVTLRCSPRSGDLSVYWYQQSLDQGLQFLIQYYNGEERAKGNILERFSAQQFPDLHSELNLSSLELGDSALYFCASSVFRLAGDHGELFFGEGSRLTVL.

Written as DNA, the CDR3 is TGTGCCACTCACCGGGGCCAAGATCAGCCCCAGCATTTT. It is translated as CATHRGQDQPQHF. The chain uses TRBV9 and TRBJ1-5; the D gene is possibly TRBD1 (5 bases). The CDR3 has 13 residues. The V gene's germline CDR1 is SGDLS and CDR2 YYNGEE. V was shortened by 9 bases and J by 5 bases, with 15 bases between the two germline ends.

The V and J genes are TRBV28 and TRBJ2-1; no reliable D call. The CDR3 runs 13 residues. CDR1 and CDR2 from the germline V gene are MDHEN and SYDVKM. V lost 6 bases to trimming and J lost 4 bases, with 10 bases between them. The CDR3 here is CASRSGWYNEQFF. The CDR3 DNA sequence: TGTGCCAGCAGATCAGGATGGTACAATGAGCAGTTCTTC.

This clone turned up a few times. The chain recombines TRBV19 with TRBJ1-1; 7 bases fit TRBD1. Germline CDR1 reads LNHDA; CDR2 reads SQIVND (reference sequence). V trimming: 3 bases; J trimming: 3 bases; junction bases outside the gene matches: 7. The CDR3 loop spans 15 amino acids. CDR3 loop: CASSIQGGSDTEAFF. In DNA form, the CDR3 reads TGTGCCAGTAGTATTCAGGGGGGGTCGGACACTGAAGCTTTCTTT.

This chain connects TRBV19 to TRBJ2-1; 10 bases match TRBD2. The CDR3 length is 17 residues. V shed 4 bases, J shed 8 bases, and the junction held 14 bases outside the gene matches. CDR1 and CDR2 (germline): LNHDA, SQIVND (reference sequence). Written as DNA, the CDR3 is TGTGCCAGTAGTAAACGGCTAGCGGGAGTCACGGCCTATGAGCAGTTCTTC. As protein: CASSKRLAGVTAYEQFF.

This clone was found a few times. The chain combines TRBV29-1 with TRBJ2-1; D gene ambiguous. The germline V gene has CDR1 SQVTM and CDR2 ANQGSEA. V was shortened by 5 bases and J by 0 bases, with 11 bases between the two germline ends. This CDR3 comprises 14 residues. Written as DNA, the CDR3 is TGCAGCGTTTCCATAACGAGCTCCTACAATGAGCAGTTCTTC. Translating gives CSVSITSSYNEQFF.

This clone was found a few times. This chain uses TRBV18 with TRBJ1-5; no definite D call. Trimming took 5 bases from V and 4 from J, leaving 24 bases between them. Germline CDR1 and CDR2: KGHSH and LQKENI. The CDR3 consists of 18 residues. As DNA, the CDR3 is TGTGCCAGCTCATCTATGGGAATTGGCCCCCTCGGGAATCAGCCCCAGCATTTT. Encoded protein: CASSSMGIGPLGNQPQHF.

The chain recombines TRBV19 with TRBJ2-1; the D gene could be TRBD1 or TRBD2 (5 bases each). Trimming shortened V by 8 bases and J by 5 bases, and 19 bases separated the two germline ends. The CDR3 length is 15 residues. Germline-derived CDR1 and CDR2 are LNHDA and SQIVND (reference sequence). The DNA for the CDR3 is TGTGCCAGTGCTATCCCGATGGGACCAGACAATGAGCAGTTCTTC. Translation: CASAIPMGPDNEQFF. Full variable domain (missing parts from reference TRBV19 and TRBJ2-1): DGGITQSPKYLFRKEGQNVTLSCEQNLNHDAMYWYRQDPGQGLRLIYYSQIVNDFQKGDIAEGYSVSREKKESFPLTVTSAQKNPTAFYLCASAIPMGPDNEQFFGPGTRLTVL.

The chain is built from TRBV27 and TRBJ1-5; a weak D match, TRBD1 (5 bases). The CDR3 spans 14 residues. V dropped 10 bases and J dropped 1 base, with 14 bases sitting between them. CDR1 MNHEY and CDR2 SMNVEV come from the germline V gene (reference sequence). The CDR3 region is CATKGPGSNQPQHF. CDR3 bases: TGTGCCACCAAAGGACCAGGGAGCAATCAGCCCCAGCATTTT.

The chain is built from TRBV19 and TRBJ2-7, with D tentatively TRBD1 (6 bases). Trimming shortened V by 2 bases and J by 1 base, and 24 bases separated the two germline ends. In germline, CDR1 is LNHDA, CDR2 SQIVND (reference sequence). The CDR3 is 19 residues long. The CDR3 sequence: CASSIPPGQDKPISYEQYV. The CDR3 DNA is TGTGCCAGTAGTATACCTCCGGGACAAGATAAACCCATTTCCTACGAGCAGTACGTC.

This clone came up many times. J is TRBJ2-7 and V is TRBV4-1, with a tentative D call TRBD2 (6 bases). The CDR3 has 14 amino acids. Germline CDR1 is MGHRA and CDR2 is YSYEKL. The ends were cut back, 5 bases at V and 4 bases at J, with 15 bases in the middle. CDR3 sequence reads: CASSFRESVYEQYF. The CDR3, as DNA: TGCGCCAGCAGCTTTCGGGAGTCGGTATACGAGCAGTACTTC.

The chain is built from TRBV10-2 and TRBJ2-2; D ambiguous. Trimming removed 10 bases from V and 1 base from J, with 13 bases in between. CDR1 is WSHSY and CDR2 is SAAADI in the germline V gene. The CDR3 has 14 amino acids. As DNA, the CDR3 is TGCGCCACTACGAAGGACCTGAACACCGGGGAGCTGTTTTTT. The encoded protein is CATTKDLNTGELFF.

The rearrangement uses TRBV15 and TRBJ2-7; 7 bases map to TRBD2. Germline loops: CDR1 LNHNV, CDR2 YYDKDF (reference sequence). J was trimmed by 3 bases and V by 1 base; bases with no gene match: 3. The CDR3 contains 14 residues. In DNA, the CDR3 is TGTGCCACCAGCAGAGGGGGCGGGAGCTACGAGCAGTACTTC. Its protein product is CATSRGGGSYEQYF.

This sequence joins TRBV18 and TRBJ2-3, with unresolved D. V dropped 3 bases and J dropped 0 bases, with 16 bases sitting between them. This CDR3 contains 17 residues. Germline loops: CDR1 KGHSH, CDR2 LQKENI. The CDR3 sequence: CASSPFRSDHSTDTQYF. The CDR3 DNA reads TGTGCCAGCTCACCGTTTAGGAGCGACCATAGCACAGATACGCAGTATTTT.